This T cell receptor beta chain emerged from a study of vaccination and CD4 T cells after COVID-19. CDR3 length: 15 residues. Germline assignment: CDR1 SGHNT and CDR2 YENEEA. V lost 6 bases and J lost 0, with 12 bases in between. This clonotype counts as medium-sized. Antigen specificity is unknown. The treatment was: roughly 10-day PBMC culture with coronavirus spike peptide pools or control peptides (ViraFEST assay). An Oncomine TCR Beta short-read assay was used to sequence the DNA from cultured CD4+ T cells. TCRdb independently ran MiXCR on the PCR reads; one entry per CDR3 protein. The sample shows 10,000 to 15,000 distinct CDR3 sequences, 25% to 35% of them seen only once.

Material: CD4+ T cells from blood, cultured in vitro, obtained before SARS-CoV-2 vaccination. This TCR came from a human donor who received a COVID-19 vaccine. The V gene is TRBV11-3, the J gene TRBJ2-1, with D hard to call. For the CDR3, the DNA is TGTGCCAGCAGTAGAGGACGGAGCTCCTACAATGAGCAGTTCTTC. It translates to CASSRGRSSYNEQFF. Full variable domain (missing parts from reference TRBV11-3 and TRBJ2-1): EAGVVQSPRYKIIEKKQPVAFWCNPISGHNTLYWYLQNLGQGPELLIRYENEEAVDDSQLPKDRFSAERLKGVDSTLKIQPAELGDSAVYLCASSRGRSSYNEQFFGPGTRLTVL.